A single sample is the source of the 20 T cell receptor beta chains below, sequenced in a study of cytomegalovirus exposure and HLA in healthy donors. With 60 Vbeta and 13 Jbeta primers, the PCR was carried out. Clones were read by immunoSEQ multiplex PCR, and TCRdb kept only the in-frame ones, dropping some. The table includes roughly 200,000 clones, roughly 79% detected once. Sequenced: PBMCs. All receptors derive from a man between 25 and 39 years old in good health and CMV-seronegative.

The chain is built from TRBV29-1 and TRBJ2-3, with 10 bases lining up with TRBD2. Germline CDR1 is SQVTM and CDR2 is ANQGSEA. Trimming removed 0 bases from V and 2 bases from J; junction bases left unmatched: 8. The CDR3 totals 17 residues. CDR3 sequence (DNA): TGCAGCGTTGAAGATCCAGGGACTAGCGCCCTCACAGATACGCAGTATTTT. It codes for CSVEDPGTSALTDTQYF.

The rearrangement uses TRBV28 and TRBJ2-1; 7 nucleotides align to TRBD2. V shed 6 bases, J shed 5 bases, and the junction held 10 bases outside the gene matches. CDR1 and CDR2 from the germline V gene are MDHEN and SYDVKM. This CDR3 spans 15 amino acids. CDR3: CASRGSGTRNNEQFF. DNA of the CDR3: TGTGCCAGCAGGGGAAGCGGGACCCGGAACAATGAGCAGTTCTTC.

V gene TRBV4-1 combines with J gene TRBJ1-4; the D is unclear. CDR3 length: 15 amino acids. CDR1 is MGHRA and CDR2 is YSYEKL in the germline V gene. V was cut by 4 bases and J by 4 bases, with 13 bases left in between. The CDR3 DNA sequence: TGCGCCAGCAGCCTGATCCCACAGCTTAATGAAAAACTGTTTTTT. Amino acids: CASSLIPQLNEKLFF.

The chain has TRBV1 and TRBJ2-1; the table's D call TRBD2 went unverified against the DNA. TRBV1 is marked as a pseudogene. The length of the CDR3 is 15 residues. CDR3: CTSSQRTRDYNEQFF. CDR3 DNA sequence: TGCACCAGCAGCCAACGGACTAGGGATTACAATGAGCAGTTCTTC.

As regards this clone: Other DNA sequences in the same sample also yield this CDR3. The J gene is TRBJ2-7, the V gene TRBV7-6; 7 nucleotides agree with TRBD2. Germline CDR1 reads SGHVS; CDR2 reads FNYEAQ. The length of the CDR3 is 13 residues. The junction had 0 bases not matched to a gene; V was cut back by 0 bases and J by 4 bases. CDR3 DNA: TGTGCCAGCAGCTTAGCGGGAGGGTACGAGCAGTACTTC. This codes for CASSLAGGYEQYF.

The chain uses TRBV7-3 and TRBJ2-1; the D gene is possibly TRBD2 (6 bases). Per the germline V gene, CDR1 is SGHTA and CDR2 is FQGTGA. There are 16 residues in the CDR3. V gave up 5 bases and J gave up 5 bases, with 19 bases separating them. This CDR3 reads CASSPSGTQSHNEQFF. The CDR3 bases are TGTGCCAGCAGCCCCTCCGGGACTCAATCACACAATGAGCAGTTCTTC.

This chain uses TRBV30 with TRBJ1-1; the D is unclear. The CDR3 consists of 11 residues. CDR1 GTSNPN and CDR2 SVGIG come from the germline V gene (reference sequence). Trimming pared 7 bases from V and 1 base from J, leaving 7 bases between. Here the CDR3 reads CASGENTEAFF. CDR3 nucleotides: TGTGCCTCTGGAGAGAACACTGAAGCTTTCTTT.

V is TRBV10-1 and J is TRBJ2-5; the match to TRBD2 covers 10 bases. CDR1 is WNHNN and CDR2 is SYGVQD in the germline V gene (reference sequence). The ends lost 0 bases at V and 5 bases at J; junction bases unmatched: 3. This CDR3 comprises 15 residues. This CDR3 is CASSESTSGIETQYF. Written as DNA, the CDR3 is TGCGCCAGCAGTGAGTCAACTAGCGGGATCGAGACCCAGTACTTC.

The chain recombines TRBV5-1 with TRBJ2-5, with a tentative D call TRBD1 (5 bases). Looked up from germline, CDR1 is SGHRS and CDR2 is YFSETQ. V gave up 5 bases and J gave up 3 bases, with 14 bases separating them. The CDR3 contains 14 residues. The CDR3 is CASRPFVGEETQYF. CDR3 coding DNA: TGCGCCAGCAGGCCTTTCGTAGGGGAAGAGACCCAGTACTTC.

V and J are TRBV10-3 and TRBJ2-2; 8 bases fit TRBD1. CDR1 ENHRY and CDR2 SYGVKD come from the germline V gene. The V and J ends lost 4 bases and 5 bases, in that order; junction bases with no gene match: 6. This CDR3 is 15 amino acids long. CDR3 in DNA: TGTGCCATCAGTGCAGGCACAGGGGGGACCGGGGAGCTGTTTTTT. It yields the protein CAISAGTGGTGELFF.

The V gene is TRBV28, the J gene TRBJ2-7; D perhaps matches TRBD2 (5 bases). The CDR3 has 12 residues. Germline assignment: CDR1 MDHEN and CDR2 SYDVKM. Trimming left V 1 base short and J 4 bases short, with 5 bases between. The DNA of the CDR3 is TGTGCCAGCAGTTTATCGGGGTACGAGCAGTACTTC. Translated: CASSLSGYEQYF.

In its sample, this clone was seen a few times. V is TRBV25-1 and J is TRBJ2-1; perhaps TRBD1 as D (5 bases). V lost 5 bases and J 8 bases, leaving 16 bases between the germline ends. The CDR3 totals 14 residues. Germline values: CDR1 MGHDK, CDR2 SYGVNS. CDR3 region: CASSNIGDYDEQFF. Here the CDR3 DNA reads TGTGCCAGCAGTAACATAGGGGATTATGATGAGCAGTTCTTC.

V and J are TRBV28 and TRBJ2-4; a possible D gene is TRBD1 (6 bases). The V and J ends lost 6 bases and 5 bases respectively, with 20 bases between them. The CDR3 has 16 amino acids. Germline V CDR1 and CDR2: MDHEN, SYDVKM. The CDR3 here is CASRIPGTREENIQYF. As DNA, the CDR3 is TGTGCCAGCAGGATCCCCGGGACACGGGAAGAAAACATTCAGTACTTC.

The rearrangement links TRBV14 to TRBJ2-7; 8 bases fit TRBD1. V lost 6 bases, J lost 2 bases, and 3 bases stayed unmatched. The CDR3 runs to 13 residues. Germline CDR1 is SGHDN and CDR2 is FVKESK. The CDR3 sequence is CASRDRGAYEQYF. CDR3 nucleotide sequence: TGTGCCAGCAGAGACAGGGGAGCCTACGAGCAGTACTTC.

The chain carries TRBV5-1 and TRBJ2-7; perhaps TRBD1 as D (5 bases). Germline loops: CDR1 SGHRS, CDR2 YFSETQ. The V gene lost 2 bases and the J gene lost 0 bases, with 15 bases spanning the gap. The CDR3 contains 16 residues. CDR3 residues: CASSLLTDTISYEQYF. CDR3 DNA: TGCGCCAGCAGCTTACTGACGGACACAATCTCCTACGAGCAGTACTTC.

The sample holds a few counts of this clone. The rearrangement joins TRBV5-1 to TRBJ2-6; TRBD1 agrees at 11 bases. This CDR3 contains 18 residues. V was pared by 3 bases and J by 3 bases, with 8 bases of the junction left unmatched. In germline, CDR1 is SGHRS, CDR2 YFSETQ. CDR3 residues: CASSSRGQGAYGANVLTF. The CDR3 DNA sequence: TGCGCCAGCAGCTCGCGCGGACAGGGGGCGTATGGGGCCAACGTCCTGACTTTC.

This sequence joins TRBV27 and TRBJ1-2; D perhaps matches TRBD1 (5 bases). Deletions cut 2 bases from V and 5 bases from J, with 6 bases between. CDR1 MNHEY and CDR2 SMNVEV come from the germline V gene (reference sequence). The CDR3 is 12 amino acids. The CDR3 region is CASSLQGYGYTF. CDR3 DNA: TGTGCCAGCAGTTTACAGGGATATGGCTACACCTTC.

This rearrangement joins TRBV5-4 to TRBJ2-3, with 11 bases lining up with TRBD2. The CDR3 consists of 16 residues. CDR1 is SGHNT, CDR2 YYREEE, per germline (reference sequence). With 4 bases clipped from V and 2 bases from J, the junction kept 6 bases outside the gene matches. The CDR3 DNA reads as TGTGCCAGCAGCACCGGGACTAGCGGAAACACAGATACGCAGTATTTT. Protein sequence: CASSTGTSGNTDTQYF. Combining the CDR3 with reference TRBV5-4 and TRBJ2-3 gives the whole variable domain ETGVTQSPTHLIKTRGQQVTLRCSSQSGHNTVSWYQQALGQGPQFIFQYYREEENGRGNFPPRFSGLQFPNYSSELNVNALELDDSALYLCASSTGTSGNTDTQYFGPGTRLTVL.

This clone was seen a single time. The chain has TRBV11-2 and TRBJ1-5; TRBD1 might be the D (5 bases). The CDR3 consists of 12 residues. Germline values: CDR1 SGHAT, CDR2 FQNNGV. The germline V and J ends were trimmed by 4 bases and 7 bases, with 8 bases remaining between them. The CDR3 region is CASSSRVQPQHF. The DNA for the CDR3 is TGTGCCAGCAGCTCCAGGGTGCAGCCCCAGCATTTT.

Notes on this clone: Relative to the germline gene, one junction end is altered; a read error may explain this. J is TRBJ2-7 and V is TRBV6-5; D gene uncertain. The CDR3 length is 11 residues. Germline-derived CDR1 and CDR2 are MNHEY and SVGAGI. The CDR3 coding sequence is TGTGCCAGCCGCGGCCTATACGGGCAGTACTTC. Encoded protein: CASRGLYGQYF.